This TCR beta chain was sequenced in a study of CD8 T cells in Susac syndrome. A quantity of about 0.5 to 1 ug RNA underwent reverse transcription using random hexamers. TCRdb used MiXCR to reprocess the immunoSEQ multiplex PCR reads, holding one entry per CDR3 protein. The sample has 330,000 or so distinct CDR3 sequences, approximately 85% seen once. This CDR3 comprises 15 residues. CDR1 is MNHEY, CDR2 SVGAGI, per germline. Trimming took 0 bases from V and 5 from J, leaving 10 bases between them. Sequenced sample: CD8+ T cells from PBMCs. The J gene is TRBJ2-2, the V gene TRBV6-5; D unresolved. This sequence originates from a human donor with multiple sclerosis. This chain's CDR3 is CASSYSSSGTGELFF. The CDR3, as DNA: TGTGCCAGCAGTTACTCGAGTAGTGGGACCGGGGAGCTGTTTTTT.